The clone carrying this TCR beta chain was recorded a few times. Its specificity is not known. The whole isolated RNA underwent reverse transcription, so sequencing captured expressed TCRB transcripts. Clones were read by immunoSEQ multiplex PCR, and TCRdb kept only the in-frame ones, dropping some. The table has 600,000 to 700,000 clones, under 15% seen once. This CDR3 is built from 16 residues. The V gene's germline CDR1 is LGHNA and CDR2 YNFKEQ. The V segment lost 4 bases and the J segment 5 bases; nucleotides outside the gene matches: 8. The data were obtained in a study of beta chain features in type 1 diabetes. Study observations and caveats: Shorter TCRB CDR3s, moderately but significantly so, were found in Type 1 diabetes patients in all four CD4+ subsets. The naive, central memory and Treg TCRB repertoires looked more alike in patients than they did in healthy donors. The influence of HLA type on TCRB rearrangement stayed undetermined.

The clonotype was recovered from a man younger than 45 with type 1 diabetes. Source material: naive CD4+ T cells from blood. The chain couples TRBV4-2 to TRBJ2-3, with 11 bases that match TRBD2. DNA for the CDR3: TGTGCCAGCAGCCCCCAACTAGCGGGGGCGGGAGATACGCAGTATTTT. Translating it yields CASSPQLAGAGDTQYF.